Below, 9 T cell receptor beta chains from the same sample are listed, as sequenced in a study of blood T cells in healthy people across ages. The use of a sample-barcoded 5' primer and a J-beta primer mix characterized a second PCR of roughly 7 to 12 cycles. In TCRdb, the 5' RACE reads were re-called with MiXCR into one record per CDR3 protein. Of roughly 2 million distinct CDR3 sequences listed, less than 50% are singletons. Sequencing used blood. Receptor source: a middle-aged woman in good health.

Only a few counts were recorded for this clonotype. V usage is TRBV2 and J usage is TRBJ1-5; D not resolved. CDR3 length: 16 residues. Trimming took 3 bases from V and 0 from J, leaving 12 bases between them. The germline gives CDR1 SNHLY, CDR2 FYNNEI. For the CDR3, the DNA is TGTGCCAGCAGTGAGGGCGGACGCCGTAGCAATCAGCCCCAGCATTTT. Protein sequence: CASSEGGRRSNQPQHF.

The DNA for the CDR3 is TGCGCCAGCAGCTTGGGGAGACAGTCGCGAGGCTACACCTTC. This codes for CASSLGRQSRGYTF. This rearrangement joins TRBV5-1 to TRBJ1-2; a weak D match, TRBD1 (5 bases). V was clipped by 0 bases and J by 8 bases, with 14 bases between them. Per germline, CDR1 SGHRS and CDR2 YFSETQ. This CDR3 is built from 14 residues. The full variable domain, in which reference TRBV5-1 and TRBJ1-2 provide the parts outside the CDR3, is KAGVTQTPRYLIKTRGQQVTLSCSPISGHRSVSWYQQTPGQGLQFLFEYFSETQRNKGNFPGRFSGRQFSNSRSEMNVSTLELGDSALYLCASSLGRQSRGYTFGSGTRLTVV.

V and J are TRBV7-9 and TRBJ1-2, with D uncertain. V was pared by 5 bases and J by 4 bases, with 11 bases between. The germline CDR1 and CDR2 sequences are SEHNR and FQNEAQ (reference sequence). The CDR3 sequence is 13 residues long. In DNA form, the CDR3 reads TGTGCCAGCAGCGCAGAGAGCGCCTATGGCTACACCTTC. As protein: CASSAESAYGYTF.

The V and J genes are TRBV5-1 and TRBJ1-1; tentatively, D is TRBD1 (5 bases). Per the germline V gene, CDR1 is SGHRS and CDR2 is YFSETQ. V shed 7 bases and J shed 4 bases, with 14 bases lying between them. The CDR3 is 13 amino acids. CDR3 protein: CASGHPEGTEAFF. The CDR3 DNA reads as TGCGCCAGCGGACACCCCGAGGGCACTGAAGCTTTCTTT. Full variable domain (rest looked up from reference TRBV5-1 and TRBJ1-1): KAGVTQTPRYLIKTRGQQVTLSCSPISGHRSVSWYQQTPGQGLQFLFEYFSETQRNKGNFPGRFSGRQFSNSRSEMNVSTLELGDSALYLCASGHPEGTEAFFGQGTRLTVV.

The gene calls are TRBV20-1 and TRBJ2-1; the D is unclear. The DNA end lines up better with TRBJ2-7; the J call may be wrong. This CDR3 region has 17 residues. The germline CDR1 and CDR2 sequences are DFQATT and SNEGSKA (reference sequence). The CDR3 DNA is TGCAGTGCTAGAGCCGACGACCCTAGGGCCTCCTACAATGAGCAGTACTTC. It encodes CSARADDPRASYNEQYF.

As DNA, the CDR3 is TGTGCCAGCAGTTACTTTGCGGGCCCGCAGTATTTT. Its protein product is CASSYFAGPQYF. The chain couples TRBV6-2 or TRBV6-3 to TRBJ2-3; the D gene is possibly TRBD2 (5 bases). Trimming pared 1 base from V and 10 bases from J, leaving 9 bases between. CDR3 length equals 12 residues. Germline CDR1 and CDR2: MNHEY and SVGEGT.

This clonotype turned up a few times. V is TRBV20-1 and J is TRBJ1-5; 12 nucleotides match TRBD1. CDR1 and CDR2 from the germline V gene are DFQATT and SNEGSKA (reference sequence). J was trimmed by 0 bases and V by 2 bases; bases with no gene match: 11. The CDR3 runs to 19 residues. The CDR3 protein is CSARLVGTGGTYSNQPQHF. The CDR3 coding sequence is TGCAGTGCTAGACTCGTTGGGACAGGGGGCACCTATAGCAATCAGCCCCAGCATTTT.

The genes are TRBV11-1 and TRBJ2-1; 9 nucleotides agree with TRBD2. J was trimmed by 13 bases and V by 5 bases; bases with no gene match: 12. The CDR3 is made up of 14 amino acids. Germline V gives CDR1 SGHAT, CDR2 FQDESV (reference sequence). CDR3 amino acids: CASSRVAGEETQFF. For the CDR3, the DNA is TGTGCCAGCAGCAGAGTAGCGGGGGAGGAGACCCAGTTCTTC.

This clonotype was counted only a few times. V and J are TRBV6-6 and TRBJ1-5, with 7 positions matching TRBD1. The germline V gene has CDR1 MNHNY and CDR2 SVGAGI (reference sequence). CDR3 length: 13 amino acids. V was pared by 6 bases and J by 4 bases, with 3 bases of the junction left unmatched. This chain's CDR3 is CASRGDRNQPQHF. The CDR3 nucleotides are TGTGCCAGCAGGGGGGACAGAAATCAGCCCCAGCATTTT.